This section outlines one T cell receptor beta chain sequence together with its context. The source of the sample is a study of T-cell memory formation after mild COVID-19. One entry per CDR3 protein results from TCRdb running MiXCR on the 5' RACE reads. The repertoire holds about 200,000 distinct CDR3 sequences, approximately 10% seen once, with about 3.8% in the top ten. The CDR3 loop spans 14 amino acids. Germline V gene lookup returns CDR1 MDHEN and CDR2 SYDVKM. Trimming took 4 bases from V and 0 from J, leaving 7 bases between them. The source is a man aged 18 to 35 who had mild COVID-19 (a few samples of this study predate the infection). Cell type and time point are not known. The genes are TRBV28 and TRBJ1-3, with D uncertain. The sample taken for sequencing was PBMCs or a T cell subset sorted from them (not recorded which). CDR3 nucleotides: TGTGCCAGCAGTTCCGGGATCTCTGGAAACACCATATATTTT. Encoded protein: CASSSGISGNTIYF.